A single sample gave rise to the 13 T cell receptor beta chains below, sequenced in a study of control samples from healthy donors and cancer patients. The data were produced by immunoSEQ multiplex PCR, yet TCRdb's version contains in-frame clones alone and is incomplete. The sample shows tens of thousands of clones, roughly 82% of them seen only once. The sequenced sample was blood. These receptors originate from a man aged 50 to 60 in good health.

The rearrangement uses TRBV19 and TRBJ1-5; a possible D gene is TRBD1 (6 bases). The CDR3 spans 14 residues. Germline CDR1 is LNHDA and CDR2 is SQIVND (reference sequence). V lost 3 bases and J 6 bases, leaving 12 bases between the germline ends. CDR3 sequence reads: CASSITGSGQPQHF. Here the CDR3 DNA reads TGTGCCAGTAGTATCACAGGGTCGGGTCAGCCCCAGCATTTT.

The chain combines TRBV7-9 with TRBJ2-3, with D unclear. Germline V gene lookup returns CDR1 SEHNR and CDR2 FQNEAQ (reference sequence). CDR3 length equals 12 residues. V lost 3 bases and J 3 bases, leaving 4 bases between the germline ends. The CDR3 DNA reads as TGTGCCAGCAGCTTCCTGACAGATACGCAGTATTTT. Its protein product is CASSFLTDTQYF.

V and J are TRBV7-2 and TRBJ1-1; the D gene is possibly TRBD1 (5 bases). V was shortened by 0 bases and J by 6 bases, with 8 bases between the two germline ends. This CDR3 has 13 residues. Germline assignment: CDR1 SGHTA and CDR2 FQGNSA. CDR3 in amino acids: CASSLAGAPEAFF. CDR3 in DNA: TGTGCCAGCAGCTTAGCAGGGGCCCCTGAAGCTTTCTTT.

V gene TRBV24-1 combines with J gene TRBJ2-7; TRBD1 might be the D (6 bases). CDR1 and CDR2 from the germline V gene are KGHDR and SFDVKD. The CDR3 loop spans 15 amino acids. V lost 4 bases, J lost 6 bases, and 18 bases lay in between. This chain's CDR3 is CATSDPGTPMGEQYF. DNA of the CDR3: TGTGCCACCAGTGACCCCGGGACACCCATGGGCGAGCAGTACTTC.

This chain uses TRBV5-4 with TRBJ2-1, with a possible D match to TRBD1 (6 bases). This CDR3 region has 12 residues. Germline CDR1 and CDR2: SGHNT and YYREEE (reference sequence). Between the trimmed V and J ends, which lost 4 bases and 7 bases, there was a span of 9 bases. CDR3 coding DNA: TGTGCCAGCAGCCTAGACAGGAATGAGCAGTTCTTC. The encoded protein is CASSLDRNEQFF.

The V call is TRBV2, the J call TRBJ1-2; D possibly corresponds to TRBD1 (6 bases). The V and J ends lost 5 bases and 2 bases respectively, with 9 bases between them. The CDR3 sequence is 13 residues long. Germline CDR1 reads SNHLY; CDR2 reads FYNNEI. CDR3 in DNA: TGTGCCAGCAGTAGGACAGCGAACTATGGCTACACCTTC. The encoded protein is CASSRTANYGYTF.

This clone turned up a few times. The V and J genes are TRBV19 and TRBJ2-3; 9 bases line up with TRBD1. CDR3 length: 15 amino acids. V dropped 3 bases and J dropped 2; count of bases not matched to a gene: 3. Germline loops: CDR1 LNHDA, CDR2 SQIVND (reference sequence). CDR3 sequence reads: CASSMGTGTTDTQYF. Written as DNA, the CDR3 is TGTGCCAGTAGTATGGGGACAGGGACCACAGATACGCAGTATTTT.

The chain combines TRBV3-1 (or the pseudogene TRBV3-2) with TRBJ2-7, with D possibly matching TRBD1 (5 bases). This CDR3 is built from 15 residues. Germline V gene data show CDR1 as LGHDT and CDR2 as YNNKEL (reference sequence). The ends were cut back, 0 bases at V and 0 bases at J, with 9 bases in the middle. The CDR3 here is CASSQEKGNSYEQYF. CDR3 nucleotide sequence: TGTGCCAGCAGCCAAGAGAAGGGGAACTCCTACGAGCAGTACTTC.

This clone has more than one count but fewer than ten. This chain links TRBV4-3 with TRBJ1-1; D not resolved. Deletions cut 1 base from V and 7 bases from J, with 10 bases between. Germline CDR1 and CDR2: LGHNA and YSLEER. The CDR3 loop spans 13 amino acids. The CDR3 is CASSQGRGGEAFF. As DNA, the CDR3 is TGCGCCAGCAGCCAAGGTAGAGGAGGTGAAGCTTTCTTT.

This chain connects TRBV9 to TRBJ2-1; 10 bases fit TRBD2. Trimming at V came to 3 bases and at J to 9 bases, leaving 9 bases not matched to a gene. Germline loops: CDR1 SGDLS, CDR2 YYNGEE. This CDR3 region has 15 residues. CDR3 in amino acids: CASSEGSGRAAEQFF. DNA for the CDR3: TGTGCCAGCAGCGAGGGGAGCGGGAGGGCCGCTGAGCAGTTCTTC.

This clone was seen a single time. The chain joins TRBV24-1 to TRBJ1-1; D unclear. Trimming stripped 2 bases from V and 9 bases from J, with 6 bases between. The CDR3 totals 11 residues. Germline values: CDR1 KGHDR, CDR2 SFDVKD. Here the CDR3 DNA reads TGTGCCACCAGTGATTCACGTAAAGCTTTCTTT. As protein: CATSDSRKAFF.

This rearrangement joins TRBV7-2 to TRBJ2-3; no firm D call. From germline, CDR1 is SGHTA and CDR2 FQGNSA. CDR3 length: 14 amino acids. The germline V and J ends were trimmed by 5 bases and 2 bases, with 11 bases remaining between them. The CDR3 loop reads CASSDRAYTDTQYF. As DNA, the CDR3 is TGTGCCAGCAGCGATCGGGCGTACACAGATACGCAGTATTTT.

This sequence joins TRBV11-3 and TRBJ2-5; D unresolved. This CDR3 comprises 14 residues. CDR1 and CDR2 (germline): SGHNT, YENEEA. V was cut by 1 base and J by 5 bases, with 11 bases left in between. The CDR3 DNA is TGTGCCAGCAGCTTAGCGACACCGAGGGAGACCCAGTACTTC. Its translation: CASSLATPRETQYF.